The 15 T cell receptor beta chains below come from one sample, sequenced in a study of cytomegalovirus exposure and HLA in healthy donors. PCR primers comprised 60 Vbeta and 13 Jbeta primers. The protocol was immunoSEQ multiplex PCR, while the TCRdb copy is restricted to in-frame clones and leaves out a portion. The table lists over 150,000 clones, 70% to 75% of them singletons, with approximately 4.8% in the top ten. The material sequenced was PBMCs. The receptors here all came from a man younger than 40 in good health and CMV-seropositive.

The rearrangement joins TRBV5-4 to TRBJ2-6; the D gene is possibly TRBD2 (6 bases). Germline V gives CDR1 SGHNT, CDR2 YYREEE (reference sequence). V was cut by 2 bases and J by 0 bases, with 12 bases left in between. The CDR3 is made up of 17 amino acids. DNA for the CDR3: TGTGCCAGCAGCTTAGGGCAGGGAGGCTCTGGGGCCAACGTCCTGACTTTC. Its translation: CASSLGQGGSGANVLTF.

The V call is TRBV21-1, the J call TRBJ2-2; TRBD2 reflects the table's D call only, with no check against the DNA. TRBV21-1 is a recognized pseudogene. There are 16 residues in the CDR3. In DNA form, the CDR3 reads TGTGCCAGCAGCTTTAGACCCTTGGAGATAGCCGGGGAGCTGTTTTTT. Translation: CASSFRPLEIAGELFF.

The chain has TRBV4-3 and TRBJ2-1; D is possibly TRBD2 (5 bases). The germline V and J ends were trimmed by 0 bases and 2 bases, with 11 bases remaining between them. Germline V lookup: CDR1 LGHNA, CDR2 YSLEER. The length of the CDR3 is 16 residues. CDR3 region: CASSQEGPGTYNEQFF. The CDR3 DNA follows: TGCGCCAGCAGCCAAGAAGGACCGGGGACCTACAATGAGCAGTTCTTC.

This clone has a single count. The chain employs TRBV7-8 and TRBJ2-4; TRBD2 is a possible D gene (6 bases). The CDR3 is made up of 19 amino acids. Germline CDR1 reads SGHVS; CDR2 reads FQNEAQ. Trimming pared 2 bases from V and 1 base from J, leaving 21 bases between. The CDR3 DNA reads as TGTGCCAGCAGCTTATCCTCTCCGGGGGTCTTGGTGGCCAAAAACATTCAGTACTTC. This gives the protein CASSLSSPGVLVAKNIQYF.

The V and J genes are TRBV25-1 and TRBJ2-7; tentatively, D is TRBD1 (5 bases). Trimming removed 8 bases at V and 0 bases at J, with 14 bases between. Germline CDR1 MGHDK, CDR2 SYGVNS. The CDR3 length is 14 residues. This CDR3 reads CASPGPTSSYEQYF. The CDR3 DNA reads as TGTGCCAGCCCAGGGCCCACCAGCTCCTACGAGCAGTACTTC.

CDR3 coding DNA: TGTGCCACCAGCAGAGATAAGACAGCAACTAATGAAAAACTGTTTTTT. Translation: CATSRDKTATNEKLFF. The chain couples TRBV15 to TRBJ1-4; D may be TRBD1 (5 bases). CDR1 and CDR2 from the germline V gene are LNHNV and YYDKDF (reference sequence). The ends were cut back, 0 bases at V and 0 bases at J, with 8 bases in the middle. There are 16 residues in the CDR3. Full variable domain (missing parts from reference TRBV15 and TRBJ1-4): DAMVIQNPRYQVTQFGKPVTLSCSQTLNHNVMYWYQQKSSQAPKLLFHYYDKDFNNEADTPDNFQSRRPNTSFCFLDIRSPGLGDTAMYLCATSRDKTATNEKLFFGSGTQLSVL.

The chain employs TRBV30 and TRBJ2-1; D call uncertain. The V gene's germline CDR1 is GTSNPN and CDR2 SVGIG (reference sequence). This CDR3 comprises 12 residues. V shed 4 bases and J shed 8 bases, with 12 bases lying between them. As DNA, the CDR3 is TGTGCCTGGACCGTCGGAGTTCATGAGCAGTTCTTC. As protein: CAWTVGVHEQFF.

This chain connects TRBV7-2 to TRBJ2-3; 7 bases agree with TRBD2. CDR3 length equals 16 residues. V was pared by 0 bases and J by 0 bases, with 3 bases of the junction left unmatched. Germline V CDR1 and CDR2: SGHTA, FQGNSA. The CDR3 nucleotides read TGTGCCAGCAGCTTAGCTAGCGGGCATAGCACAGATACGCAGTATTTT. Protein: CASSLASGHSTDTQYF.

The rearrangement links TRBV5-1 to TRBJ2-5; the D is unclear. Germline lookup yields CDR1 SGHRS and CDR2 YFSETQ. The germline V and J ends were trimmed by 0 bases and 5 bases, with 11 bases remaining between them. The CDR3 is 14 residues long. The CDR3 region has the DNA TGCGCCAGCAGCTTGGGCGGCGTTTGGGAGACCCAGTACTTC. It encodes CASSLGGVWETQYF.

CDR3 amino acids: CASSLATGNTGELFF. CDR3 coding DNA: TGTGCCAGCAGCTTAGCGACGGGGAACACCGGGGAGCTGTTTTTT. The gene calls are TRBV11-1 and TRBJ2-2; no definite D call. The CDR3 consists of 15 residues. Germline V gene data show CDR1 as SGHAT and CDR2 as FQDESV (reference sequence). V was clipped by 0 bases and J by 1 base, with 6 bases between them. Full variable domain (outside the CDR3, taken from reference TRBV11-1 and TRBJ2-2): EAEVAQSPRYKITEKSQAVAFWCDPISGHATLYWYRQILGQGPELLVQFQDESVVDDSQLPKDRFSAERLKGVDSTLKIQPAELGDSAMYLCASSLATGNTGELFFGEGSRLTVL.

The chain is built from TRBV4-1 and TRBJ2-1; the D gene is possibly TRBD1 (5 bases). The CDR3 spans 16 residues. CDR1 is MGHRA and CDR2 is YSYEKL in the germline V gene. V lost 4 bases to trimming and J lost 5 bases, with 18 bases between them. In nucleotides, the CDR3 is TGCGCCAGCAGCCTCCCCGAGCAGGGAAGGAACAATGAGCAGTTCTTC. Translated, it gives CASSLPEQGRNNEQFF.

This clone was counted once. The V call is TRBV28, the J call TRBJ2-7; D gene uncertain. V lost 6 bases and J 3 bases, leaving 12 bases between the germline ends. The CDR3 consists of 13 residues. The germline gives CDR1 MDHEN, CDR2 SYDVKM. In DNA form, the CDR3 reads TGTGCCAGCAGGCCTACCCTTCGCTACGAGCAGTACTTC. It yields the protein CASRPTLRYEQYF. Together with reference TRBV28 and TRBJ2-7, the CDR3 gives the full variable domain: DVKVTQSSRYLVKRTGEKVFLECVQDMDHENMFWYRQDPGLGLRLIYFSYDVKMKEKGDIPEGYSVSREKKERFSLILESASTNQTSMYLCASRPTLRYEQYFGPGTRLTVT.

This chain links TRBV29-1 with TRBJ1-4; TRBD1 matches at 7 bases. This CDR3 spans 15 amino acids. V shed 0 bases and J 6 bases; nucleotides not matched to a gene: 7. Germline V lookup: CDR1 SQVTM, CDR2 ANQGSEA. CDR3 sequence reads: CSVEDGSQGDEKLFF. The CDR3 nucleotides read TGCAGCGTTGAAGATGGTAGTCAGGGGGATGAAAAACTGTTTTTT.

This clone was counted a single time. This chain links TRBV5-4 with TRBJ1-3, with 7 bases aligning to TRBD1. With V trimmed by 4 bases and J by 1 base, 8 bases remained unmatched. CDR1 and CDR2 (germline): SGHNT, YYREEE (reference sequence). The CDR3 extends over 16 amino acids. The CDR3 protein is CASSPNRGQSGNTIYF. The CDR3 bases are TGTGCCAGCAGCCCGAATAGGGGACAGTCTGGAAACACCATATATTTT.

This chain uses TRBV7-9 with TRBJ2-1, with a weak D call TRBD2 (6 bases). V lost 5 bases and J lost 0, with 17 bases in between. Germline V gene sequence: CDR1 SEHNR, CDR2 FQNEAQ (reference sequence). The CDR3 runs to 17 residues. CDR3 DNA: TGTGCCAGCAGCCCCCAGTCTAGCGCTAGCTCCTACAATGAGCAGTTCTTC. This encodes CASSPQSSASSYNEQFF.